The rows below give T cell receptor beta chains drawn from one sample of a study of long-term antiretroviral therapy in people with HIV. Profiled with immunoSEQ multiplex PCR; TCRdb holds only in-frame clones, not every one. This table has over 15,000 clones, approximately 80% appearing once. Sequencing used unsorted PBMCs, obtained 0.1 years before starting antiretroviral therapy. These receptor sequences come from a man between 18 and 35 years old with HIV. Both conserved end residues are part of each CDR3. The order of the fields is clone size, V gene, J gene, D gene, CDR3 DNA, CDR3 protein. A D gene is named only where the DNA matches it firmly. Rows may omit the clone size; those that give it use once, few, many or a size class.

clone_size: .; v_call: TRBV7-2; j_call: TRBJ2-1; d_call: .; cdr3_nt: TGTGCCAGCAGTTCGAGGGGGGCTTACAATGAGCAGTTCTTC; cdr3_aa: CASSSRGAYNEQFF
clone_size: .; v_call: TRBV30; j_call: TRBJ1-3; d_call: .; cdr3_nt: TGTGCCTGGAGCACAGGCCTCTCTGGAAACACCATATATTTT; cdr3_aa: CAWSTGLSGNTIYF
clone_size: .; v_call: TRBV5-6; j_call: TRBJ2-7; d_call: .; cdr3_nt: TGTGCCAGCAGCGGGGGGGGGCGGATCTCCTACGAGCAGTACTTC; cdr3_aa: CASSGGGRISYEQYF
clone_size: .; v_call: TRBV5-6; j_call: TRBJ1-2; d_call: .; cdr3_nt: TGTGCCAGCAGCTTGAAGGTAGCTAACTATGGCTACACCTTC; cdr3_aa: CASSLKVANYGYTF
clone_size: .; v_call: TRBV29-1; j_call: TRBJ1-1; d_call: TRBD1; cdr3_nt: TGCAGCGCTCGGGGAAGTTCGGCACAGGGGATGGCTGAAGCTTTCTTT; cdr3_aa: CSARGSSAQGMAEAFF
clone_size: .; v_call: TRBV5-1; j_call: TRBJ1-6; d_call: TRBD1; cdr3_nt: TGCGCCAGCAGCTACGGACAGGAGGTCGGACCCCTCCACTTT; cdr3_aa: CASSYGQEVGPLHF
clone_size: .; v_call: TRBV7-2; j_call: TRBJ2-5; d_call: .; cdr3_nt: TGTGCCAGCAGCTTCCCAGGGGATGTAGAGACCCAGTACTTC; cdr3_aa: CASSFPGDVETQYF
clone_size: few; v_call: TRBV27; j_call: TRBJ2-7; d_call: .; cdr3_nt: TGTGCCAGCAGCCCATCCCCTTACGAGCAGTACTTC; cdr3_aa: CASSPSPYEQYF
clone_size: .; v_call: TRBV2; j_call: TRBJ2-6; d_call: .; cdr3_nt: TGTGCCAGCAGTGGAGACTCTGGGGCCAACGTCCTGACTTTC; cdr3_aa: CASSGDSGANVLTF
clone_size: .; v_call: TRBV30; j_call: TRBJ2-1; d_call: .; cdr3_nt: TGTGCCTGGAGGGCAATAGGACGGACGGGAAATGAGCAGTTCTTC; cdr3_aa: CAWRAIGRTGNEQFF
clone_size: .; v_call: TRBV7-9; j_call: TRBJ1-1; d_call: .; cdr3_nt: TGTGCCAGCAGCTTATCGGGGGATACTGAAGCTTTCTTT; cdr3_aa: CASSLSGDTEAFF
clone_size: .; v_call: TRBV6-5; j_call: TRBJ1-1; d_call: TRBD1; cdr3_nt: TGTGCCAGCAGCCAACAGGGGGAGTTGACTGAAGCTTTCTTT; cdr3_aa: CASSQQGELTEAFF
clone_size: .; v_call: TRBV6-1; j_call: TRBJ1-2; d_call: .; cdr3_nt: TGTGCCAGCAGTGAAGCAGAGTATGGTGGCTACACCTTC; cdr3_aa: CASSEAEYGGYTF
clone_size: once; v_call: TRBV19; j_call: TRBJ2-7; d_call: .; cdr3_nt: TGTGTCAGTAGCTCGCCCGGGACTGGGACCTACGAGCAGTACTTC; cdr3_aa: CVSSSPGTGTYEQYF
clone_size: .; v_call: TRBV7-9; j_call: TRBJ1-2; d_call: TRBD1; cdr3_nt: TGTGCCAGCAGCTTAAGTGGCAGGGGGCAAGGGGGCTACACCTTC; cdr3_aa: CASSLSGRGQGGYTF
clone_size: few; v_call: TRBV5-4; j_call: TRBJ1-2; d_call: .; cdr3_nt: TGTGCCAGCAGCTCGGGACATGATTATTCTAACTATGGCTACACCTTC; cdr3_aa: CASSSGHDYSNYGYTF
clone_size: .; v_call: TRBV7-9; j_call: TRBJ1-1; d_call: .; cdr3_nt: TGTGCCAGCAGCCTCGGGGCGACTGAAGCTTTCTTT; cdr3_aa: CASSLGATEAFF
clone_size: .; v_call: TRBV2; j_call: TRBJ2-1; d_call: .; cdr3_nt: TGTGCCAGCAGTGATGGGACCGAGCATTTCTTC; cdr3_aa: CASSDGTEHFF
clone_size: .; v_call: TRBV6-5; j_call: TRBJ1-5; d_call: .; cdr3_nt: TGTGCCAGCAGTACCGGGGCTAGCAATCAGCCCCAGCATTTT; cdr3_aa: CASSTGASNQPQHF
clone_size: .; v_call: TRBV29-1; j_call: TRBJ2-1; d_call: TRBD1; cdr3_nt: TGCAGCGCCATGCCGGGACAGGATACCTACAATGAGCAGTTCTTC; cdr3_aa: CSAMPGQDTYNEQFF
clone_size: .; v_call: TRBV10-3; j_call: TRBJ2-7; d_call: TRBD1; cdr3_nt: TGTGCCATCAGTGCGACAGGGGTCGAGCAGTACTTC; cdr3_aa: CAISATGVEQYF
clone_size: few; v_call: TRBV18; j_call: TRBJ2-7; d_call: .; cdr3_nt: TGTGCCAGCTCAGGAGAGACAGGATCTCTCAAGGACTTC; cdr3_aa: CASSGETGSLKDF
clone_size: .; v_call: TRBV29-1; j_call: TRBJ2-7; d_call: .; cdr3_nt: TGCAGCGTTGAAGAAGGTATAGGCTACGAGCAGTACTTC; cdr3_aa: CSVEEGIGYEQYF
clone_size: .; v_call: TRBV5-1; j_call: TRBJ1-2; d_call: TRBD1; cdr3_nt: TGCGCCAGCACGCAAGACGGGACAGGGCTGGTTCACACCTTC; cdr3_aa: CASTQDGTGLVHTF
clone_size: .; v_call: TRBV11-1; j_call: TRBJ2-7; d_call: .; cdr3_nt: TGTGCCAGCAGCTCGGACTCCTACGAGCAGTACTTC; cdr3_aa: CASSSDSYEQYF
clone_size: .; v_call: TRBV9; j_call: TRBJ2-3; d_call: TRBD2; cdr3_nt: TGTGCCAGCAGCGTAGAGGCTAGCGGGGTGAGGGGAGATACGCAGTATTTT; cdr3_aa: CASSVEASGVRGDTQYF
clone_size: .; v_call: TRBV6-5; j_call: TRBJ1-3; d_call: .; cdr3_nt: TGTGCCAGCAGTTACTCGCGGCACTCTGGAAACACCATATATTTT; cdr3_aa: CASSYSRHSGNTIYF
clone_size: .; v_call: TRBV19; j_call: TRBJ2-1; d_call: TRBD1; cdr3_nt: TGTGCCAGCAACGACAGGGGTGCCTACAATGAGCAGTTCTTC; cdr3_aa: CASNDRGAYNEQFF
clone_size: .; v_call: TRBV11-2; j_call: TRBJ1-5; d_call: TRBD1; cdr3_nt: TGTGCCAGCAGCTCCGGTGGGACAGGGATGGGCAATCAGCCCCAGCATTTT; cdr3_aa: CASSSGGTGMGNQPQHF
clone_size: .; v_call: TRBV16; j_call: TRBJ1-1; d_call: .; cdr3_nt: TGTGCCAGCAGCCAATCGGGGGTGTTGACTGAAGCTTTCTTT; cdr3_aa: CASSQSGVLTEAFF
clone_size: once; v_call: TRBV6-6; j_call: TRBJ2-7; d_call: .; cdr3_nt: TGTGCCAGCAGTTACATGGGAAATGAGGGCGACGAGCAGTACTTC; cdr3_aa: CASSYMGNEGDEQYF
clone_size: few; v_call: TRBV4-1; j_call: TRBJ2-4; d_call: .; cdr3_nt: TGCGCCAGCAGCCAAGGGGGGCGAGGAGGGGACATTCAGTACTTC; cdr3_aa: CASSQGGRGGDIQYF
clone_size: few; v_call: TRBV19; j_call: TRBJ2-7; d_call: TRBD2; cdr3_nt: TGTGCCAGTAGTATAACCCTAGCGGGAGGGCACGAGCAGTACTTC; cdr3_aa: CASSITLAGGHEQYF
clone_size: .; v_call: TRBV9; j_call: TRBJ2-5; d_call: .; cdr3_nt: TGTGCCAGCAGCGTAAATCCCCAGAAAGAGACCCAGTACTTC; cdr3_aa: CASSVNPQKETQYF
clone_size: once; v_call: TRBV10-2; j_call: TRBJ2-7; d_call: .; cdr3_nt: TGCGCCAGCAGTCCACGTTACGAGCAGTACTTC; cdr3_aa: CASSPRYEQYF
clone_size: few; v_call: TRBV7-2; j_call: TRBJ1-5; d_call: TRBD1; cdr3_nt: TGTGCCAGCAGCCAGACAGGGGAGGGTAGCAATCAGCCCCAGCATTTT; cdr3_aa: CASSQTGEGSNQPQHF
clone_size: .; v_call: TRBV7-8; j_call: TRBJ2-7; d_call: TRBD2; cdr3_nt: TGTGCCAGCAGCTTAGAAGCGGGAGGCCTTCAACTTTACGAGCAGTACTTC; cdr3_aa: CASSLEAGGLQLYEQYF
clone_size: .; v_call: TRBV30; j_call: TRBJ2-7; d_call: TRBD2; cdr3_nt: TGTGCCGAACGGACTAGCGGTTACGAGCAGTACTTC; cdr3_aa: CAERTSGYEQYF
clone_size: .; v_call: TRBV7-6; j_call: TRBJ1-1; d_call: .; cdr3_nt: TGTGCCAGCAGTCCACAAGGGGGGACTTTGAACACTGAAGCTTTCTTT; cdr3_aa: CASSPQGGTLNTEAFF
clone_size: .; v_call: TRBV19; j_call: TRBJ2-1; d_call: .; cdr3_nt: TGTGCCAGACCCTACAATGAGCAGTTCTTC; cdr3_aa: CARPYNEQFF